The following is a TCR beta chain sequence with its context. CDR3 length: 12 amino acids. Germline CDR1 MDHEN, CDR2 SYDVKM. The germline V and J ends were trimmed by 1 base and 8 bases, with 8 bases remaining between them. The sample comes from a study of blood T cell repertoires in COVID-19. In the study overall: COVID-19 samples from acute and convalescent phases originated in the United States, Italy and Spain.

Assay: immunoSEQ multiplex PCR; the TCRdb copy retains only in-frame clones and omits some. The sample includes around 53,000 clones, about 87% seen only once; the top ten take 6% to 6.5%. Sequencing was carried out using peripheral blood. The TCR was taken from a woman aged 55-70 years with COVID-19, enrolled during active disease. The chain carries TRBV28 and TRBJ1-2; D remains unclear. The CDR3 DNA reads as TGTGCCAGCAGTTTATCGGGGAAGGGCTACACCTTC. Residues: CASSLSGKGYTF.